The 18 T cell receptor beta chains below come from one sample, sequenced in a study of siplizumab effects on memory and regulatory T cells. Repertoires were generated with immunoSEQ multiplex PCR, while TCRdb's copy carries only in-frame clones and drops some. The table shows 70,000 or so clones, with 75% to 95% occurring only once. The sequencing sample was made of CD8+ T cells sorted from blood. These receptors came from a human donor in good health.

The gene calls are TRBV2 and TRBJ2-7, with a tentative D call TRBD1 (6 bases). CDR3 length: 12 residues. Germline lookup yields CDR1 SNHLY and CDR2 FYNNEI. With 7 bases removed from V and 5 bases from J, the gap between germline ends came to 12 bases. CDR3 sequence reads: CASITGTHEQYF. The DNA of the CDR3 is TGTGCCAGCATCACCGGGACACACGAGCAGTACTTC.

V usage is TRBV5-1 and J usage is TRBJ2-7; 7 bases align to TRBD2. V was clipped by 2 bases and J by 7 bases; unmatched bases: 12. This CDR3 comprises 15 residues. In germline, CDR1 is SGHRS, CDR2 YFSETQ. This chain's CDR3 is CASSLRASGPGEQYF. The CDR3 DNA sequence: TGCGCCAGCAGCTTAAGGGCTAGCGGTCCGGGGGAGCAGTACTTC.

The rearrangement uses TRBV2 and TRBJ2-7; 7 positions agree with TRBD2. This CDR3 region has 16 residues. Per the germline V gene, CDR1 is SNHLY and CDR2 is FYNNEI. The V and J ends lost 6 bases and 0 bases, in that order; junction bases with no gene match: 11. The CDR3 protein is CASSVLPGTTSYEQYF. The CDR3 region has the DNA TGTGCCAGCAGCGTATTACCCGGGACTACCTCCTACGAGCAGTACTTC.

V gene TRBV5-1 combines with J gene TRBJ2-1; D remains ambiguous. The CDR3 is 13 residues long. Germline lookup yields CDR1 SGHRS and CDR2 YFSETQ. The germline V and J ends were trimmed by 2 bases and 3 bases, with 6 bases remaining between them. The CDR3 protein is CASSFSLYNEQFF. The CDR3 nucleotides read TGCGCCAGCAGCTTTAGCCTCTACAATGAGCAGTTCTTC.

The chain uses TRBV29-1 and TRBJ1-4; D gene unclear. The ends were cut back, 0 bases at V and 4 bases at J, with 9 bases in the middle. Germline assignment: CDR1 SQVTM and CDR2 ANQGSEA. The CDR3 runs 14 residues. CDR3 bases: TGCAGCGTTGAAGATGTGTACAGTAATGAAAAACTGTTTTTT. This sequence encodes CSVEDVYSNEKLFF.

V usage is TRBV7-3 and J usage is TRBJ2-7; no clear D gene. In germline, CDR1 is SGHTA, CDR2 FQGTGA. Trimming took off 0 bases at V and 2 bases at J, with 11 bases between the two ends. This CDR3 has 15 amino acids. The CDR3 sequence is CASSLTSGNPYEQYF. The CDR3 DNA is TGTGCCAGCAGCTTAACGTCTGGGAACCCCTACGAGCAGTACTTC.

This rearrangement joins TRBV19 to TRBJ2-2; 12 nucleotides agree with TRBD2. V lost 3 bases, J lost 5 bases, and 4 bases stayed unmatched. From germline, CDR1 is LNHDA and CDR2 SQIVND (reference sequence). The CDR3 runs to 16 residues. The CDR3 nucleotides are TGTGCCAGTAGTATTGCAGGACTAGCGGGGACCGGGGAGCTGTTTTTT. Translating gives CASSIAGLAGTGELFF.

The V call is TRBV14, the J call TRBJ2-7, with 8 bases identical to TRBD2. V lost 1 base and J lost 11; bases outside the gene matches: 19. The CDR3 runs 17 residues. Per the germline V gene, CDR1 is SGHDN and CDR2 is FVKESK. CDR3 sequence: CASSQVSPWSSGCSKYF. The DNA for the CDR3 is TGTGCCAGCAGCCAAGTTTCCCCGTGGTCTAGCGGGTGTTCGAAGTACTTC.

The V call is TRBV2, the J call TRBJ2-3; 8 bases are shared with TRBD2. V shed 10 bases, J shed 4 bases, and the junction held 10 bases outside the gene matches. Per germline, CDR1 SNHLY and CDR2 FYNNEI. The CDR3 has 14 amino acids. Written as DNA, the CDR3 is TGTGCCATCCCGGGGGGGGTTTGGTCAGATACGCAGTATTTT. It is translated as CAIPGGVWSDTQYF.

The V call is TRBV27, the J call TRBJ2-3; D ambiguous. Deletions cut 1 base from V and 1 base from J, with 9 bases between. In germline, CDR1 is MNHEY, CDR2 SMNVEV (reference sequence). This CDR3 is built from 15 residues. CDR3 loop: CASSLFSLGTDTQYF. The CDR3 DNA sequence: TGTGCCAGCAGTTTATTTTCCCTGGGCACAGATACGCAGTATTTT.

As for this clone: Other nucleotide sequences in the sample specify the same CDR3. The chain uses TRBV19 and TRBJ1-1; D remains unclear. Between the trimmed V and J ends, which lost 3 bases and 1 base, there was a span of 9 bases. CDR1 and CDR2 from the germline V gene are LNHDA and SQIVND (reference sequence). CDR3 length: 14 amino acids. CDR3 sequence reads: CASSIALGNTEAFF. Here the CDR3 DNA reads TGTGCCAGTAGTATCGCCCTCGGGAACACTGAAGCTTTCTTT. Using reference TRBV19 and TRBJ1-1 for the parts outside the CDR3, the full variable domain is DGGITQSPKYLFRKEGQNVTLSCEQNLNHDAMYWYRQDPGQGLRLIYYSQIVNDFQKGDIAEGYSVSREKKESFPLTVTSAQKNPTAFYLCASSIALGNTEAFFGQGTRLTVV.

V and J are TRBV7-9 and TRBJ2-1; D perhaps matches TRBD1 (6 bases). The germline V gene encodes CDR1 SEHNR and CDR2 FQNEAQ (reference sequence). This CDR3 spans 13 amino acids. V lost 8 bases and J lost 5, with 13 bases in between. CDR3 region: CASGVGQHNEQFF. The CDR3 coding sequence is TGTGCCAGCGGAGTCGGACAGCACAATGAGCAGTTCTTC.

The V gene is TRBV5-1, the J gene TRBJ2-5, with D perhaps matching TRBD1 (6 bases). Trimming stripped 1 base from V and 2 bases from J, with 18 bases between. The V gene's germline CDR1 is SGHRS and CDR2 YFSETQ. The CDR3 has 17 residues. The CDR3: CASSLWSRDTRQETQYF. DNA for the CDR3: TGCGCCAGCAGCTTGTGGAGCCGGGACACTAGACAAGAGACCCAGTACTTC.

V is TRBV11-2 and J is TRBJ2-7, with 9 bases lining up with TRBD2. The CDR3 spans 15 residues. Unmatched junction bases numbered 3, after V lost 3 bases and J lost 0 bases. Germline V gene lookup returns CDR1 SGHAT and CDR2 FQNNGV. The CDR3 DNA is TGTGCCAGCAGCTTGGTAGCGGGAGTCTCCTACGAGCAGTACTTC. This translates into CASSLVAGVSYEQYF.

The chain couples TRBV5-1 to TRBJ1-1, with D uncertain. CDR1 SGHRS and CDR2 YFSETQ come from the germline V gene. The CDR3 sequence is 12 residues long. Deletions cut 1 base from V and 4 bases from J, with 5 bases between. This CDR3 reads CASSLLGTEAFF. Here the CDR3 DNA reads TGCGCCAGCAGCTTGTTGGGCACTGAAGCTTTCTTT. The full variable domain, its missing parts supplied by reference TRBV5-1 and TRBJ1-1, is KAGVTQTPRYLIKTRGQQVTLSCSPISGHRSVSWYQQTPGQGLQFLFEYFSETQRNKGNFPGRFSGRQFSNSRSEMNVSTLELGDSALYLCASSLLGTEAFFGQGTRLTVV.

V usage is TRBV15 and J usage is TRBJ1-3; D is ambiguous. CDR1 LNHNV and CDR2 YYDKDF come from the germline V gene (reference sequence). The V and J ends lost 3 bases and 0 bases respectively, with 9 bases between them. The CDR3 is made up of 15 amino acids. The CDR3 region has the DNA TGTGCCACCAGCAGTTCACTGACCTCTGGAAACACCATATATTTT. Translation gives CATSSSLTSGNTIYF.

This clone was seen a handful of times. The chain is built from TRBV4-1 and TRBJ2-3, with no clear D. The CDR3 extends over 16 amino acids. Germline lookup yields CDR1 MGHRA and CDR2 YSYEKL. The V end lost 0 bases, the J end lost 3 bases, and 13 bases lay between the germline ends. CDR3 nucleotide sequence: TGCGCCAGCAGCCAAGATCCCATGCCCTTAACAGATACGCAGTATTTT. Protein product: CASSQDPMPLTDTQYF.

V gene TRBV5-6 combines with J gene TRBJ2-1; maybe TRBD2 (5 bases). The CDR3 extends over 14 amino acids. CDR1 and CDR2 (germline): SGHDT, YYEEEE. V was shortened by 2 bases and J by 0 bases, with 6 bases between the two germline ends. The CDR3 loop is CASSFGISYNEQFF. In DNA, the CDR3 is TGTGCCAGCAGCTTCGGGATCTCCTACAATGAGCAGTTCTTC.